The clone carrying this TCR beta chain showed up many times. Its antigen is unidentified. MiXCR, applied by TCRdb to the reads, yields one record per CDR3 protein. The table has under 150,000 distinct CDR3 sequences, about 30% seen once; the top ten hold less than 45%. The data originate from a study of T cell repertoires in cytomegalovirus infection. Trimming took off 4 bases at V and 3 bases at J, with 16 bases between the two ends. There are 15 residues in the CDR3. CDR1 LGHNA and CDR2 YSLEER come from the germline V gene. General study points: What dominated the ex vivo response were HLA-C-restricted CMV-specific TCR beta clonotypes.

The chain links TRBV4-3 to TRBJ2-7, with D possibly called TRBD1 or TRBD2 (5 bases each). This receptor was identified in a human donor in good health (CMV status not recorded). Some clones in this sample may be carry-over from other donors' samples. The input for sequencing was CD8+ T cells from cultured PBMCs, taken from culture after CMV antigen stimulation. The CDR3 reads CASSPRSGTGYEQYF. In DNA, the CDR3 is TGCGCCAGCAGCCCCAGATCTGGGACGGGCTACGAGCAGTACTTC.